This T cell receptor beta chain was retrieved from a study of CD8 T cells in Susac syndrome. The CDR3 is 15 residues long. V was pared by 5 bases and J by 2 bases, with 7 bases of the junction left unmatched. The germline CDR1 and CDR2 sequences are SGHTA and FQGNSA. CD8+ and CD4+ T cells taken from blood had their TCR beta sequenced. The multiple sclerosis controls consisted of treatment-naive patients with relapsing-remitting disease, either stable or active. The authors negatively isolated CD8+ and CD4+ T cells and FACS-enriched TEMRA cells. Random hexamers were used to reverse transcribe the RNA input (about 0.45 to 1 ug). Amplification of TCR beta CDR3 was carried out by immunoSEQ multiplex PCR, which covered 54 Vbeta and 13 Jbeta segments. MiXCR, applied by TCRdb to the immunoSEQ multiplex PCR reads, yields one record per CDR3 protein. Of 45,000 to 60,000 distinct CDR3 sequences in the sample, roughly 93% are singletons; the top ten hold 0.5% to 0.6%.

The clonotype originates from a human donor with multiple sclerosis. Sequencing used CD8+ T cells from PBMCs. This chain uses TRBV7-2 with TRBJ2-7; 9 bases fit TRBD1. The CDR3 sequence is CASSAYRGPAYEQYF. CDR3 DNA: TGTGCCAGCAGCGCCTACAGGGGGCCGGCCTACGAGCAGTACTTC.